The following is a TCR beta chain sequence with its context. What antigen it recognizes has not been identified. Per-nucleotide qualities are absent, and no much larger clonotype sits a single base away. The record originates from a study of T cells in Graves' hyperthyroidism and ophthalmopathy (dated by TCRdb to between 2017 and 2020). Regarding the research as a whole: Peripheral blood samples were taken at initial diagnosis, before any treatment was given. To identify TCR V-J signatures that set the groups apart, the researchers used a discovery cohort of 100 patients, made up of 40 to 45 with Graves' ophthalmopathy and 57 with stable Graves' hyperthyroidism. Whether ophthalmopathy could be predicted prospectively was tested in an independent validation cohort made up of 18 to 20 hyperthyroidism patients plus 17 patients who later progressed to ophthalmopathy. The roughly 99 discovery patients were divided at random into training and test sets in a 7:3 ratio. The study also compared thyroid tissue and blood T-cell repertoires from about 6 Graves' hyperthyroidism patients. Once sampling was done, hyperthyroidism patients were given methimazole at a starting dose of 30 mg daily, whereas ophthalmopathy patients were given high-dose intravenous methylprednisolone. The paper describes TCR Vbeta CDR3 sequencing of roughly 130 peripheral blood samples, made up of 40 to 45 ophthalmopathy patients, some 80 hyperthyroidism patients and 17 progressor patients.

Including cysteine and phenylalanine, the CDR3 has 17 amino acids. The CDR3 DNA has 51 bases and is translated from base 1. From the germline V gene (reference sequence), CDR1 is LNHDA and CDR2 is SQIVND. V gives up 3 bases and J gives up 4 bases, and the segment between their germline ends measures 16 bases. On the study overall, not on this receptor specifically: Most expanded thyroid clonotypes (frequency above 0.001) were also detected in blood, a finding suggesting that blood repertoires may reflect thyroid immune responses. In cross-validation, a model built on a 13 V-J signature told ophthalmopathy apart from stable hyperthyroidism with approximately 91% sensitivity and approximately 81% specificity, and in testing the same model reached 80%/75%. In validation, progression to ophthalmopathy was predicted by the model with roughly 69% sensitivity and 72% to 85% specificity, a median of around 5.9 months before onset. No statistical method was used to fix the sample size in advance, and group allocation was not hidden from the investigators.

The TCR beta CDR3 regions were amplified from RNA transcripts. For the first round of RT-PCR on the TCR CDR3, the HTBI primer set was used together with the Qiagen OneStep RT-PCR kit. The libraries were constructed in a second round of multiplex PCR and then size-selected and purified. Sequencing of the libraries was done on an Illumina HiSeq2000 using paired-end 100 bp reads. On the study's bioinformatics: Raw data were processed with SOAPnuke, discarding reads with adapters, uncalled bases, mean Phred below 15, or no exact constant-primer or identifier match. High-quality paired reads were merged using COPE v1.2.5, and each unique nucleotide sequence was defined as a clonotype. Clonotypes were aligned to IMGT TRBV, TRBD and TRBJ reference segments using MiTCR v1.1. The analysis included only V-J combinations with a frequency above 0.0001, which together covered around 99% of the repertoires. A TCS score was defined as the ratio between F50 (clonal expansion) and ExV (chaos), using BLOSUM62-based TCRdist between CDR3 peptides within each V-J. Welch's t-statistics and random forest reduced just over 500 V-J features to 13, which were used in a naive Bayes classifier (R e1071). Clones were called with MiXCR by TCRdb after fastp trimmed the public reads at Q25, and only in-frame beta chains were retained. When rows share a CDR3 protein, they turn into one entry using the most common DNA and genes. TCRdb, not the original authors, processed these V and J calls. Counted in this sample were 250,000 to 350,000 distinct CDR3 sequences; roughly 15% of them appeared once. The ten most abundant clones make up 33% of the sample.

A patient counted as having stable Graves' hyperthyroidism if no progression to ophthalmopathy occurred over 18 months of follow-up. Hyperthyroidism patients were aged 18 to 65 years and newly diagnosed, with disease duration of less than 2 months. Exclusion was applied to patients with uncontrolled infections, other autoimmune diseases, pregnancy or lactation. Diagnoses relied on clinical symptoms, serum thyroxine and TRAb, thyroid ultrasound and orbital computed tomography. PBMCs were isolated from around 10 ml of fresh peripheral blood by Ficoll-Paque density gradient centrifugation. Total RNA was extracted using Trizol reagent, and RNA quality was assessed on an Agilent 2100 Bioanalyzer.

The chain uses TRBV19 and TRBJ2-6, with TRBD1 perhaps the D gene, on 6 matching bases. This TCR was recovered from a man under 40 with Graves' hyperthyroidism. Material: blood. The sequenced DNA is TGTGCCAGTAGTATTTCAGGGGCGCCGGGAGGGGCCAACGTCCTGACTTTC. This translates into CASSISGAPGGANVLTF.